The 17 T cell receptor beta chains below all came from one sample that was sequenced in a study of T cells after yellow fever vaccination. TCRdb redid the calling of the 5' RACE reads with MiXCR, one entry per CDR3 protein. The repertoire consists of 620,000 or so distinct CDR3 sequences, with 10% to 15% occurring once and the leading ten covering under 15%. Sequences were derived from PBMCs, sampled on the day of the yellow fever booster vaccination. These receptors all stem from a man aged 25 to 40 who received the YFV17D yellow fever vaccine.

The chain recombines TRBV5-1 with TRBJ2-1; tentatively, D is TRBD1 or TRBD2 (5 bases each). Germline V CDR1 and CDR2: SGHRS, YFSETQ. The CDR3 loop spans 15 amino acids. Trimming took 0 bases from V and 6 from J, leaving 13 bases between them. The CDR3 protein is CASSLGDAARNEQFF. The CDR3 DNA reads TGCGCCAGCAGCTTGGGGGACGCGGCGCGCAATGAGCAGTTCTTC.

The chain links TRBV7-9 to TRBJ1-1; no reliable D call. Per germline, CDR1 SEHNR and CDR2 FQNEAQ (reference sequence). The CDR3 is 13 amino acids. V lost 5 bases and J lost 3, with 10 bases in between. CDR3 in DNA: TGTGCCAGCAGCCCAAACGGGGACACTGAAGCTTTCTTT. It is translated as CASSPNGDTEAFF.

This clonotype showed up just a few times. The chain is built from TRBV20-1 and TRBJ2-1; 9 nucleotides align to TRBD2. The V gene's germline CDR1 is DFQATT and CDR2 SNEGSKA (reference sequence). The CDR3 is 14 amino acids. V dropped 3 bases and J dropped 7; count of bases not matched to a gene: 7. Here the CDR3 reads CSARGLAGWNEQFF. For the CDR3, the DNA is TGCAGTGCTAGGGGGCTAGCGGGGTGGAATGAGCAGTTCTTC.

This clonotype has more than one count but fewer than ten. This sequence joins TRBV12-3 or TRBV12-4 and TRBJ1-5, with 11 bases that match TRBD1. The CDR3 length is 14 residues. V was pared by 4 bases and J by 6 bases, with 2 bases of the junction left unmatched. The CDR3 region is CASSWTGGSQPQHF. The CDR3 coding sequence is TGTGCCAGCAGTTGGACAGGGGGCAGTCAGCCCCAGCATTTT.

There are a few counts of this clonotype. J is TRBJ1-3 and V is TRBV12-3 or TRBV12-4; D is undetermined. V was trimmed by 6 bases and J by 0 bases, leaving 9 bases between them. The CDR3 covers 14 residues. CDR3 DNA: TGTGCCAGCAGCCAGGCCCTCTCTGGAAACACCATATATTTT. Translated, it gives CASSQALSGNTIYF.

This clonotype has at least ten counts. The chain uses TRBV5-1 and TRBJ2-7; D gene ambiguous. Germline lookup yields CDR1 SGHRS and CDR2 YFSETQ. CDR3 length: 13 residues. Deletions cut 0 bases from V and 3 bases from J, with 7 bases between. In nucleotides, the CDR3 is TGCGCCAGCAGCTTGGAAGGAGTCTACGAGCAGTACTTC. Translating gives CASSLEGVYEQYF.

This clonotype was picked up a small number of times. The rearrangement uses TRBV4-1 and TRBJ2-5; TRBD1 is a possible D gene (5 bases). The CDR3 length is 17 residues. Trimming removed 1 base from V and 5 bases from J, with 20 bases in between. CDR1 MGHRA and CDR2 YSYEKL come from the germline V gene. CDR3 residues: CASSQGDTGPRWETQYF. CDR3 coding DNA: TGCGCCAGCAGCCAAGGCGATACAGGTCCTAGGTGGGAGACCCAGTACTTC.

The chain combines TRBV7-9 with TRBJ1-2; D unclear. Trimming removed 2 bases at V and 4 bases at J, with 5 bases between. The CDR3 runs 12 residues. CDR1 is SEHNR and CDR2 is FQNEAQ in the germline V gene (reference sequence). The CDR3 DNA follows: TGTGCCAGCAGCTTACCCAGCTATGGCTACACCTTC. Translated, it gives CASSLPSYGYTF.

As concerns this clonotype: A single base separates this from a much larger clone, so it may be a read error. The chain combines TRBV29-1 with TRBJ1-1, with TRBD1 as a possible D gene (5 bases). CDR1 SQVTM and CDR2 ANQGSEA come from the germline V gene. The CDR3 is 12 amino acids. In DNA, the CDR3 is TGCAGCGCCCGGGGCCTGAACACTAAAGCTTTCTTT. Residues: CSARGLNTKAFF.

In this sample, this clonotype turned up many times. The gene calls are TRBV11-2 and TRBJ2-4; possible D gene TRBD1, 5 bases. Germline V gene sequence: CDR1 SGHAT, CDR2 FQNNGV. Trimming left V 2 bases short and J 2 bases short, with 10 bases between. CDR3 length: 15 residues. The CDR3 nucleotides read TGTGCCAGCAGCTTACTCTGGGGCACCAAAAACATTCAGTACTTC. Amino acid sequence: CASSLLWGTKNIQYF.

This clonotype was counted between two and nine times. This chain's CDR3 is CASRTGLVEAFF. The CDR3 DNA reads as TGTGCCAGCAGGACAGGGCTAGTTGAAGCTTTCTTT. The genes are TRBV6-2 or TRBV6-3 and TRBJ1-1, with 7 nucleotides matching TRBD1. From germline, CDR1 is MNHEY and CDR2 SVGEGT. V was pared by 6 bases and J by 7 bases, with 5 bases of the junction left unmatched. The CDR3 totals 12 residues.

The V and J genes are TRBV7-2 and TRBJ2-2, with unresolved D. Germline assignment: CDR1 SGHTA and CDR2 FQGNSA. V gave up 5 bases and J gave up 1 base, with 8 bases separating them. The CDR3 is 14 amino acids. The CDR3 protein is CASSPQLNTGELFF. The CDR3 bases are TGTGCCAGCAGCCCTCAGCTGAACACCGGGGAGCTGTTTTTT.

This clonotype was recorded a few times. This chain uses TRBV7-2 with TRBJ2-5, with D uncertain. CDR3 length: 11 residues. Germline-derived CDR1 and CDR2 are SGHTA and FQGNSA. Trimming shortened V by 1 base and J by 9 bases, and 6 bases separated the two germline ends. The CDR3 reads CASSLDSAQYF. Here the CDR3 DNA reads TGTGCCAGCAGCTTAGATTCGGCCCAGTACTTC.

This clonotype was seen just once. This chain uses TRBV24-1 with TRBJ2-1; weak D call: TRBD1 (6 bases). Trimming removed 6 bases at V and 4 bases at J, with 12 bases between. The CDR3 contains 14 residues. Germline lookup yields CDR1 KGHDR and CDR2 SFDVKD. The DNA of the CDR3 is TGTGCCACCAGTATGGACAGTGGATACAATGAGCAGTTCTTC. This gives the protein CATSMDSGYNEQFF.

The chain is built from TRBV6-2 or TRBV6-3 and TRBJ1-2, with TRBD1 identical over 10 bases. The CDR3 contains 16 residues. V dropped 2 bases and J dropped 4; count of bases not matched to a gene: 7. CDR1 and CDR2 (germline): MNHEY, SVGEGT. Here the CDR3 DNA reads TGTGCCAGCAGTTACGATACCGGGACAGGGGTCTATGGCTACACCTTC. Amino acid sequence: CASSYDTGTGVYGYTF.

In this sample, this clonotype turned up a few times. This chain uses TRBV2 with TRBJ1-4, with unresolved D. The CDR3 consists of 12 residues. V lost 7 bases to trimming and J lost 7 bases, with 10 bases between them. CDR1 and CDR2 (germline): SNHLY, FYNNEI. DNA of the CDR3: TGTGCCAGCAAGTTTATTCCTGAAAAACTGTTTTTT. Its protein is CASKFIPEKLFF. Based on the CDR3 plus reference TRBV2 and TRBJ1-4, the full variable domain is EPEVTQTPSHQVTQMGQEVILRCVPISNHLYFYWYRQILGQKVEFLVSFYNNEISEKSEIFDDQFSVERPDGSNFTLKIRSTKLEDSAMYFCASKFIPEKLFFGSGTQLSVL.

The rearrangement uses TRBV5-5 and TRBJ2-7; 9 bases line up with TRBD1. With 3 bases clipped from V and 6 bases from J, the junction kept 7 bases outside the gene matches. Germline lookup yields CDR1 SGHKS and CDR2 YYEKEE (reference sequence). The CDR3 spans 14 residues. The CDR3 is CASSYGRTGVEQYF. The CDR3 DNA follows: TGTGCCAGCAGCTATGGACGGACAGGGGTCGAGCAGTACTTC.